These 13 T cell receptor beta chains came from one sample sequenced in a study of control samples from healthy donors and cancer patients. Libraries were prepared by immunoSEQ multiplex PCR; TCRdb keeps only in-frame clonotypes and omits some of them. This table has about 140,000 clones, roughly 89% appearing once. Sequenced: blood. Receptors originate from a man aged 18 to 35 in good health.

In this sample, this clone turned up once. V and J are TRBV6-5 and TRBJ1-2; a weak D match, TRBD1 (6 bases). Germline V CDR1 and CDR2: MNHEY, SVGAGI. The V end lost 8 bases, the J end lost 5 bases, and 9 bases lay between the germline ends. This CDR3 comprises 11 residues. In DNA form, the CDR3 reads TGTGCCAGCCGAAGGGGGTATGGCTACACCTTC. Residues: CASRRGYGYTF.

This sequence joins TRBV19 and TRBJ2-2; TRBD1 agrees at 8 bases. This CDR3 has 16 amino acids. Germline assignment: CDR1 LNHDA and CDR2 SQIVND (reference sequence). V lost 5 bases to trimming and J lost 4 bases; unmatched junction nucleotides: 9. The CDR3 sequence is CASSSGQGPLTGELFF. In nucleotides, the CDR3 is TGTGCCAGTAGTTCTGGACAGGGCCCCCTCACCGGGGAGCTGTTTTTT.

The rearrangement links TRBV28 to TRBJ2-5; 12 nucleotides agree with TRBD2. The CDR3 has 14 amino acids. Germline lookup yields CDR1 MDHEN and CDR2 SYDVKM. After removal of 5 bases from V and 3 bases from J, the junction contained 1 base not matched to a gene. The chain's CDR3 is CASSLAGGKETQYF. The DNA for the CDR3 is TGTGCCAGCAGTCTAGCGGGGGGGAAAGAGACCCAGTACTTC.

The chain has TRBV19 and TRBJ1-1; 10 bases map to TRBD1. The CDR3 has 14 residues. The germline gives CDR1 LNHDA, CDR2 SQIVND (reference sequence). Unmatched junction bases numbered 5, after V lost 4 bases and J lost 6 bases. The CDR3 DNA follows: TGTGCCAGTAGTAAGACAGGGGGCGGGTCTGAAGCTTTCTTT. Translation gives CASSKTGGGSEAFF.

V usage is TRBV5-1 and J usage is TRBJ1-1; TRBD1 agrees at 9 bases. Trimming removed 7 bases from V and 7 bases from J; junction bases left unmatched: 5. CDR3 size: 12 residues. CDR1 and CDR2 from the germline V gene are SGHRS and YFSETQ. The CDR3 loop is CASGGQGVEAFF. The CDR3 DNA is TGCGCCAGCGGGGGACAGGGCGTTGAAGCTTTCTTT.

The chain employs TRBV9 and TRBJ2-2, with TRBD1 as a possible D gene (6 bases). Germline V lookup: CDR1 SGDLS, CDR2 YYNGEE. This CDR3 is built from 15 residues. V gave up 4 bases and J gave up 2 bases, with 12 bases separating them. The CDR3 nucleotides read TGTGCCAGCAGCATCGGGACAATTAACACCGGGGAGCTGTTTTTT. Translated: CASSIGTINTGELFF.

The CDR3 sequence is CASSLPTHGYEQYF. For the CDR3, the DNA is TGTGCCAGCAGCCTCCCAACACACGGATACGAGCAGTACTTC. The chain links TRBV5-4 to TRBJ2-7; D gene unclear. CDR1 is SGHNT, CDR2 YYREEE, per germline (reference sequence). The V and J ends lost 4 bases and 4 bases respectively, with 15 bases between them. The CDR3 is 14 residues long.

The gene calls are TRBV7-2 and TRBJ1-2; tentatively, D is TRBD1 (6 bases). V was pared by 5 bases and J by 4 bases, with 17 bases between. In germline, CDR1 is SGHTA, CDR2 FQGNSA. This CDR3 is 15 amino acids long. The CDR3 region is CASSPPDRGLYGYTF. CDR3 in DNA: TGTGCCAGCAGCCCCCCGGACCGGGGGCTCTATGGCTACACCTTC. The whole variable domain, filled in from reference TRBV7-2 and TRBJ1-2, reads GAGVSQSPSNKVTEKGKDVELRCDPISGHTALYWYRQSLGQGLEFLIYFQGNSAPDKSGLPSDRFSAERTGGSVSTLTIQRTQQEDSAVYLCASSPPDRGLYGYTFGSGTRLTVV.

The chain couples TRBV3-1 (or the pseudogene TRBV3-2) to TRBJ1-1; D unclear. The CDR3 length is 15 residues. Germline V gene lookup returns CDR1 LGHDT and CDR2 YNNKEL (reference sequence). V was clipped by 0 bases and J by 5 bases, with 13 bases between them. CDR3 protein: CASSQDGRVGTEAFF. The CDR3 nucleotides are TGTGCCAGCAGCCAAGATGGCAGAGTTGGAACTGAAGCTTTCTTT.

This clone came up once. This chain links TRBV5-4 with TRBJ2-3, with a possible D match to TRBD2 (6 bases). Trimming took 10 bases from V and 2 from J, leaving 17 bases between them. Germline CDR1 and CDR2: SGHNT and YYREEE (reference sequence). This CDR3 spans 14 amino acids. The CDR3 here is CASRAGTHTDTQYF. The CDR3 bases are TGTGCCTCCCGGGCCGGGACTCACACAGATACGCAGTATTTT.

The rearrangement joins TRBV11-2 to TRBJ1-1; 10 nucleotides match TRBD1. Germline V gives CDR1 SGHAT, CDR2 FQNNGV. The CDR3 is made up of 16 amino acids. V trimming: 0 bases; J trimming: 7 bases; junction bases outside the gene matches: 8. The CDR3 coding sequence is TGTGCCAGCAGCTTAGATCCGGGACAGGGGAAAAGTGAAGCTTTCTTT. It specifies CASSLDPGQGKSEAFF.

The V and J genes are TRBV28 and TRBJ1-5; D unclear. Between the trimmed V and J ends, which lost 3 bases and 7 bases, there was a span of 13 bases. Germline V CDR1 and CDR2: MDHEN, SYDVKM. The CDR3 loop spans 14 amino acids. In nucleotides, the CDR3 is TGTGCCAGCAGTTTGGCTCTTCAGGCACAGCCCCAGCATTTT. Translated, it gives CASSLALQAQPQHF.

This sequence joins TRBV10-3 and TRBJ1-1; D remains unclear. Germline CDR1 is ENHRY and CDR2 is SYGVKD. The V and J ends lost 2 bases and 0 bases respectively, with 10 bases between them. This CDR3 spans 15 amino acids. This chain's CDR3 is CAISEVLTMNTEAFF. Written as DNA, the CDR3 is TGTGCCATCAGTGAGGTCCTCACCATGAACACTGAAGCTTTCTTT.